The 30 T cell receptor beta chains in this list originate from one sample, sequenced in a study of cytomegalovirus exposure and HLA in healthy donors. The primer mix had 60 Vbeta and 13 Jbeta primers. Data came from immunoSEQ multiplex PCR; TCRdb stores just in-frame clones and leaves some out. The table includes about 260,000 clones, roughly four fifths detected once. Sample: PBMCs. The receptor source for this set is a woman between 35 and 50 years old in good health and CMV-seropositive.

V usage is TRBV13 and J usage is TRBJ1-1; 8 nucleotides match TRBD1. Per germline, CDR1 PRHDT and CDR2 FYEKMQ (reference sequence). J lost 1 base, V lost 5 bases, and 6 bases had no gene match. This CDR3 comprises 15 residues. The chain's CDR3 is CASSNRGQGNTEAFF. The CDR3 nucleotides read TGTGCCAGCAGCAACCGAGGACAGGGGAACACTGAAGCTTTCTTT.

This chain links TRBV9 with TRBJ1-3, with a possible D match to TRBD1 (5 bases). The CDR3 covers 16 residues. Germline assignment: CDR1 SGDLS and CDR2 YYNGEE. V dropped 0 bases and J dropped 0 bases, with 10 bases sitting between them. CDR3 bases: TGTGCCAGCAGCGTAGTGGGGGGGGGCTCTGGAAACACCATATATTTT. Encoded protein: CASSVVGGGSGNTIYF.

The CDR3 sequence: CSVQGFGTDTQYF. CDR3 in DNA: TGCAGCGTGCAGGGGTTCGGCACAGATACGCAGTATTTT. The rearrangement uses TRBV29-1 and TRBJ2-3; D might be TRBD1 (6 bases). Germline values: CDR1 SQVTM, CDR2 ANQGSEA. Trimming stripped 6 bases from V and 1 base from J, with 11 bases between. The CDR3 has 13 amino acids.

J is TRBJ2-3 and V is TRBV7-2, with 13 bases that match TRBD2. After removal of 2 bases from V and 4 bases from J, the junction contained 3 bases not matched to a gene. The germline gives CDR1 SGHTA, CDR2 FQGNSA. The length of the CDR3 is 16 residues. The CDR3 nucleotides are TGTGCCAGCAGCTTAAGGACTAGCGGGAGAGCAGATACGCAGTATTTT. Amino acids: CASSLRTSGRADTQYF.

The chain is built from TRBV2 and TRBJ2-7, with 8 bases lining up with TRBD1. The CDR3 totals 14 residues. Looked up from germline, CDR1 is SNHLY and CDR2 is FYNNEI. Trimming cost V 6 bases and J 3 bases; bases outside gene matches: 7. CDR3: CASSLDRGGYEQYF. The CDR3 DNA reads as TGTGCCAGCAGCTTAGACAGGGGAGGCTACGAGCAGTACTTC.

DNA for the CDR3: TGTGCCAGCAGTTACGAGACAGGGGGATTACAGTACTTC. Protein sequence: CASSYETGGLQYF. The chain recombines TRBV6-5 with TRBJ2-4, with TRBD1 matching over 9 bases. This CDR3 has 13 amino acids. Germline V gives CDR1 MNHEY, CDR2 SVGAGI. The J segment lost 13 bases and the V segment lost 2 bases, leaving 6 bases of the junction unmatched.

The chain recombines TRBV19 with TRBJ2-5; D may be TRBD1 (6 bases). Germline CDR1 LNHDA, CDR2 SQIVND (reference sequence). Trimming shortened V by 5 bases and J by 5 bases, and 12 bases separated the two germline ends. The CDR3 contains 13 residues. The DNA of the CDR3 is TGTGCCAGTAGTCCTACAGGGAGCGAGACCCAGTACTTC. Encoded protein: CASSPTGSETQYF.

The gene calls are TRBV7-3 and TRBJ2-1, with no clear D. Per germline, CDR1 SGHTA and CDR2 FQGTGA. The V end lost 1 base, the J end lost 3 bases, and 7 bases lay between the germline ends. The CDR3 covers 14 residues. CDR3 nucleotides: TGTGCCAGCAGCTTAAACGGCGGCTACAATGAGCAGTTCTTC. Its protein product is CASSLNGGYNEQFF.

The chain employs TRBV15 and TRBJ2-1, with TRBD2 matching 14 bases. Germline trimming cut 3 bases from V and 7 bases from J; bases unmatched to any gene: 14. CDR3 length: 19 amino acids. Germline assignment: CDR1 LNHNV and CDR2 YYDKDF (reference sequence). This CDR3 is CATSRVPGLAGVINNEQFF. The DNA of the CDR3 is TGTGCCACCAGCAGGGTTCCGGGACTAGCGGGAGTAATTAATAATGAGCAGTTCTTC.

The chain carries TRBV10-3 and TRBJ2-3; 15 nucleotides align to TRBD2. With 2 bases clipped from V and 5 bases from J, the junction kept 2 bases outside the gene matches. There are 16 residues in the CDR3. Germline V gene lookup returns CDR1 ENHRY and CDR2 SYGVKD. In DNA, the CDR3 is TGTGCCATCAGTGAGGGACTAGCGGGAGGGGAAGATACGCAGTATTTT. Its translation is CAISEGLAGGEDTQYF.

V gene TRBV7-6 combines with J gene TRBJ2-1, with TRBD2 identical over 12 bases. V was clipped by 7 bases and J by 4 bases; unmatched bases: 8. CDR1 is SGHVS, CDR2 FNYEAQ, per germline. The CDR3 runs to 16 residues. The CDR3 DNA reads TGTGCCAGCACCAAAGGTCTAGCGGGAGGGTACAATGAGCAGTTCTTC. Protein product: CASTKGLAGGYNEQFF. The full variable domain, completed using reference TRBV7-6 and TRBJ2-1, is GAGVSQSPRYKVTKRGQDVALRCDPISGHVSLYWYRQALGQGPEFLTYFNYEAQQDKSGLPNDRFSAERPEGSISTLTIQRTEQRDSAMYRCASTKGLAGGYNEQFFGPGTRLTVL.

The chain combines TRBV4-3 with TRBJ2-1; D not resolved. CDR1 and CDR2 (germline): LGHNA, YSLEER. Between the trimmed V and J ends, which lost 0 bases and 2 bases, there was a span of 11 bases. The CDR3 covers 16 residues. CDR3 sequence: CASSQEGRQAYNEQFF. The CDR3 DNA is TGCGCCAGCAGCCAAGAGGGTCGGCAGGCCTACAATGAGCAGTTCTTC.

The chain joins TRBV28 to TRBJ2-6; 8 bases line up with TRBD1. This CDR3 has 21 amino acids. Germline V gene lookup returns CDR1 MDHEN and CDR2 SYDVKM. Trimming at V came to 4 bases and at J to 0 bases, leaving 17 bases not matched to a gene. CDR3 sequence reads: CASSSPAQGAFSSSGANVLTF. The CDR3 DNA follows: TGTGCCAGCAGTTCCCCCGCCCAGGGGGCGTTCTCTAGCTCTGGGGCCAACGTCCTGACTTTC.

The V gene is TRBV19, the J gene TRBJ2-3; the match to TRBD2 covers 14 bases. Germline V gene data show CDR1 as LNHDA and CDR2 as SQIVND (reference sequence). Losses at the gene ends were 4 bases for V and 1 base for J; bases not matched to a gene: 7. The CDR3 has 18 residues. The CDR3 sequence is CASSTRLAGGPGTDTQYF. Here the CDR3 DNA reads TGTGCCAGTAGTACTAGACTAGCGGGAGGGCCGGGCACAGATACGCAGTATTTT.

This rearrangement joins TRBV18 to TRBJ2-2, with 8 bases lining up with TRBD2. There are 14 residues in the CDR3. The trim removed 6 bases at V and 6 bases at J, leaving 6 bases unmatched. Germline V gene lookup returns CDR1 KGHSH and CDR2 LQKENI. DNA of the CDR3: TGTGCCAGCTCGCTGGGACTAGTGTCCGGGGAGCTGTTTTTT. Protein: CASSLGLVSGELFF.

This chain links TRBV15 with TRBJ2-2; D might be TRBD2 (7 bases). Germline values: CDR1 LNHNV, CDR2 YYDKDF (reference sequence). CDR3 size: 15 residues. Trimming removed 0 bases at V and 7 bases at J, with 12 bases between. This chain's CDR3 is CATSRDLRGGGELFF. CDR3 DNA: TGTGCCACCAGCAGAGATTTGAGGGGGGGCGGGGAGCTGTTTTTT.

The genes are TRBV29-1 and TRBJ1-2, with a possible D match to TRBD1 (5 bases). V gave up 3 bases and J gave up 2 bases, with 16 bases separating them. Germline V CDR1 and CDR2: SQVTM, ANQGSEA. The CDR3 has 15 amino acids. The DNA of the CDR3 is TGCAGCGTTGAGGGCGGGGAGGGGCTCAACTATGGCTACACCTTC. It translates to CSVEGGEGLNYGYTF.

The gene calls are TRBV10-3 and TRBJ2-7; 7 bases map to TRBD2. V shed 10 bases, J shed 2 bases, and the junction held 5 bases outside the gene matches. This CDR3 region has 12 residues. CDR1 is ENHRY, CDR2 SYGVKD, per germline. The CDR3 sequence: CATSSGTYEQYF. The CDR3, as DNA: TGTGCCACTTCTAGCGGCACCTACGAGCAGTACTTC.

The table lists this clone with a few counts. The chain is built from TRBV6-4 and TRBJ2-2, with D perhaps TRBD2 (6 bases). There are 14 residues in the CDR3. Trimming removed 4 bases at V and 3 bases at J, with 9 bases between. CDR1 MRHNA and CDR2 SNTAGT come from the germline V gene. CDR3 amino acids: CASSAGDDTGELFF. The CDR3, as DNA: TGTGCCAGCAGTGCGGGAGATGACACCGGGGAGCTGTTTTTT.

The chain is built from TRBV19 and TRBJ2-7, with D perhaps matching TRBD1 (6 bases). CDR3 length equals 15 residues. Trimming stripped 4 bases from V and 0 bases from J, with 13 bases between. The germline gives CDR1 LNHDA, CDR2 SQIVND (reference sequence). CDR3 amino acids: CASSKRDTSSYEQYF. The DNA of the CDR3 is TGTGCCAGTAGTAAACGGGACACCAGCTCCTACGAGCAGTACTTC. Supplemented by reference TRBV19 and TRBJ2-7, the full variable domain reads DGGITQSPKYLFRKEGQNVTLSCEQNLNHDAMYWYRQDPGQGLRLIYYSQIVNDFQKGDIAEGYSVSREKKESFPLTVTSAQKNPTAFYLCASSKRDTSSYEQYFGPGTRLTVT.

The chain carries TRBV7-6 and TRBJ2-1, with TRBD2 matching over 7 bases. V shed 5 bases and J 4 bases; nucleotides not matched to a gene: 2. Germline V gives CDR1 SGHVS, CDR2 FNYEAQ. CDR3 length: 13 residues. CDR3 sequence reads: CASSPAGYNEQFF. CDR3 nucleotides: TGTGCCAGCAGCCCAGCGGGGTACAATGAGCAGTTCTTC.

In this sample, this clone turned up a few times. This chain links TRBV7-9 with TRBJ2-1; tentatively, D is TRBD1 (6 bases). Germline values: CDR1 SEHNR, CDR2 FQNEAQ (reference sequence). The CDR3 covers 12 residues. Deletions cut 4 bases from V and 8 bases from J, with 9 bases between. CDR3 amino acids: CASSSEGDEQFF. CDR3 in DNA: TGTGCCAGCAGCTCAGAGGGGGATGAGCAGTTCTTC.

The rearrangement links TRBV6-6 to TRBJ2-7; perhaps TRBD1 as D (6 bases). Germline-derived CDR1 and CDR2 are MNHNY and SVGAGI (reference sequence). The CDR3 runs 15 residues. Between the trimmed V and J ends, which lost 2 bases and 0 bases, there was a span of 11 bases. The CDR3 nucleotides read TGTGCCAGCAGTTACCAGGGGATTAGCTCCTACGAGCAGTACTTC. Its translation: CASSYQGISSYEQYF.

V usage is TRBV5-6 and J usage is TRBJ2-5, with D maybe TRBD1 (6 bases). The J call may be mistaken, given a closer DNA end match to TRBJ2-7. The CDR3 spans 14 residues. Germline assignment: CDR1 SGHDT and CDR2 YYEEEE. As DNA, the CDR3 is TGTGCCAGCAGCCCAACTTACAGGGCAACCGAGCAGTACTTC. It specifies CASSPTYRATEQYF.

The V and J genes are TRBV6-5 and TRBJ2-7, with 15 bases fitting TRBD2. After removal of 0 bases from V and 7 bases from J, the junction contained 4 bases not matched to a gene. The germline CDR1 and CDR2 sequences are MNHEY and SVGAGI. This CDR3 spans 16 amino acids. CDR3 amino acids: CASSYSGLAGGLEQYF. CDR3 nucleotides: TGTGCCAGCAGTTACTCAGGACTAGCGGGAGGGCTGGAGCAGTACTTC.

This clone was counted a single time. The CDR3 nucleotides read TGTGCCAGCAGTGGCGGGCCTCTGAGCTACACCTTC. Its translation: CASSGGPLSYTF. The chain employs TRBV28 and TRBJ1-2, with no clear D. Trimming removed 5 bases from V and 9 bases from J, with 13 bases in between. Germline CDR1 reads MDHEN; CDR2 reads SYDVKM. The CDR3 extends over 12 amino acids.

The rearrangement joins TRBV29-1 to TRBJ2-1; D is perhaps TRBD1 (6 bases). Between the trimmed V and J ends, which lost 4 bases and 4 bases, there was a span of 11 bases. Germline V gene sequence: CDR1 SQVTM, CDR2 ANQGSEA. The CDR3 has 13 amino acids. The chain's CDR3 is CSVGSDSYNEQFF. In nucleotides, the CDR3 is TGCAGCGTTGGTTCGGACAGTTACAATGAGCAGTTCTTC.

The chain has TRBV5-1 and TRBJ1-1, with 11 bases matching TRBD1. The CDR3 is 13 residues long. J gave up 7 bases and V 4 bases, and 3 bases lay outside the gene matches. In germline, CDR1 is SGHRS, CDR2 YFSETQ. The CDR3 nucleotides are TGCGCCAGCAGCCCGGACAGGGGGCTTGAAGCTTTCTTT. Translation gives CASSPDRGLEAFF.

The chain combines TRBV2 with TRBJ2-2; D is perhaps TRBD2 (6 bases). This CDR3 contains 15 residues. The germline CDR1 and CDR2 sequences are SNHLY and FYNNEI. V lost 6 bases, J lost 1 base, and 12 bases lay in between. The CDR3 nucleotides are TGTGCCAGCAGGGGTGCTAGCGTGAACACCGGGGAGCTGTTTTTT. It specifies CASRGASVNTGELFF.

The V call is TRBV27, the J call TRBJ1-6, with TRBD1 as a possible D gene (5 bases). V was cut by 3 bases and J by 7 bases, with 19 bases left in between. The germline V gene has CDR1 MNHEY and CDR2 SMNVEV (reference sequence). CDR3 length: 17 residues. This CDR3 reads CASSFFLGRAVNSPLHF. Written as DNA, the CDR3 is TGTGCCAGCAGTTTCTTTCTCGGCAGGGCGGTAAATTCACCCCTCCACTTT.